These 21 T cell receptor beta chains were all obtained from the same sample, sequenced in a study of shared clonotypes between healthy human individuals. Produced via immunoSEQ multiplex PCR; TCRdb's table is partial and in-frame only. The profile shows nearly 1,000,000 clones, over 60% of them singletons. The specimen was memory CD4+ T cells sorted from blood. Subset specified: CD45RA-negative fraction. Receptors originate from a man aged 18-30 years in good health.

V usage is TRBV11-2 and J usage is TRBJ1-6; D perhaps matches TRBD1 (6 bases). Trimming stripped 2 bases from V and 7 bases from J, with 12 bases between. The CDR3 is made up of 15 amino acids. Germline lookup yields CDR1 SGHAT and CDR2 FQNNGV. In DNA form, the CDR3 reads TGTGCCAGCAGCTTATTCAAGGGGGGAAATTCACCCCTCCACTTT. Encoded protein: CASSLFKGGNSPLHF.

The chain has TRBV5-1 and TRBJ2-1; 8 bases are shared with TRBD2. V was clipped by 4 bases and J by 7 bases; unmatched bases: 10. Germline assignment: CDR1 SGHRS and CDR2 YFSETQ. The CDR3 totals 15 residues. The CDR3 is CASSPGSGGHNEQFF. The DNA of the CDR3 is TGCGCCAGCAGCCCGGGGAGCGGGGGCCATAATGAGCAGTTCTTC.

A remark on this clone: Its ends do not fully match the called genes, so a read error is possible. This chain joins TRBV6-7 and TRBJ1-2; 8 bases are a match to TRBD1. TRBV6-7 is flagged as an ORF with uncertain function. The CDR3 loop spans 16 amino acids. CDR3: CASSYSTGGANYGHTF. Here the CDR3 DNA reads TGTGCCAGCAGTTACTCTACAGGGGGTGCCAACTATGGCCACACCTTC.

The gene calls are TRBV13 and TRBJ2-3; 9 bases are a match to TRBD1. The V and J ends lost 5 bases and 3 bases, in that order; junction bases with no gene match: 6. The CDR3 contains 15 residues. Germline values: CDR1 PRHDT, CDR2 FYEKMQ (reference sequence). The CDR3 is CASSRQGGNTDTQYF. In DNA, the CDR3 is TGTGCCAGCAGCCGACAGGGGGGAAATACAGATACGCAGTATTTT.

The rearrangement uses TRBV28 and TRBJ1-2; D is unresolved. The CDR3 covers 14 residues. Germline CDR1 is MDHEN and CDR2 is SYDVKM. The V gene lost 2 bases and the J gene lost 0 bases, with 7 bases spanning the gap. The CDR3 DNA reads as TGTGCCAGCAGTTTAGAGAAAGCTAACTATGGCTACACCTTC. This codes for CASSLEKANYGYTF.

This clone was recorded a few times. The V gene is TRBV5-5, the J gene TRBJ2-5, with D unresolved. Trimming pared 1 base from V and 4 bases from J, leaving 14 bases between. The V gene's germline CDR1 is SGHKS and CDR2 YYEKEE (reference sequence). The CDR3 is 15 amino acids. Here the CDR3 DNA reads TGTGCCAGCAGCTTGAACCCCACGGGTGGAGAGACCCAGTACTTC. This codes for CASSLNPTGGETQYF.

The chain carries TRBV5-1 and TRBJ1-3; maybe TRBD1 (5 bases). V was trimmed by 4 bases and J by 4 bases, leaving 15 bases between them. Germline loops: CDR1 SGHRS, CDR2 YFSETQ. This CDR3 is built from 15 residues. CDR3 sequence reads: CASSRSGQGGNTIYF. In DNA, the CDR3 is TGCGCCAGCAGCCGGTCCGGGCAGGGAGGAAACACCATATATTTT.

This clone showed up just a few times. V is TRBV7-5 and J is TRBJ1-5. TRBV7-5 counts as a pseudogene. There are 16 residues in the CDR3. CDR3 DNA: TGTGCCAGAAGCTTAGTCCCGGGCCCTGAGAATCAGCCCCAGCATTTT. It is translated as CARSLVPGPENQPQHF.

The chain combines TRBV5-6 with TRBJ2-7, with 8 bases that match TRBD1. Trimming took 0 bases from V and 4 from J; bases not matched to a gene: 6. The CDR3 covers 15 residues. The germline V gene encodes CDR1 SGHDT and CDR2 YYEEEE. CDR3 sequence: CASSLEDRAAYEQYF. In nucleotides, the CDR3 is TGTGCCAGCAGCTTGGAGGACAGGGCGGCTTACGAGCAGTACTTC.

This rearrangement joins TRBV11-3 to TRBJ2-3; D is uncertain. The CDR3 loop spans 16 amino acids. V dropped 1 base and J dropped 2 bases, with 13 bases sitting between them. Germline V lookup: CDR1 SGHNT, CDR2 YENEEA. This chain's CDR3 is CASSLGGKRVTDTQYF. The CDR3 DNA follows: TGTGCCAGCAGCTTAGGTGGAAAAAGGGTCACAGATACGCAGTATTTT.

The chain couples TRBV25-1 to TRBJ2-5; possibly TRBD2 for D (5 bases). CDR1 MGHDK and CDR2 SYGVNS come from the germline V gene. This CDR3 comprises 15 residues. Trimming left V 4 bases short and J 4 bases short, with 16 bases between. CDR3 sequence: CASSAYSGIGETQYF. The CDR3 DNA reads TGTGCCAGCAGTGCGTACTCGGGGATAGGAGAGACCCAGTACTTC.

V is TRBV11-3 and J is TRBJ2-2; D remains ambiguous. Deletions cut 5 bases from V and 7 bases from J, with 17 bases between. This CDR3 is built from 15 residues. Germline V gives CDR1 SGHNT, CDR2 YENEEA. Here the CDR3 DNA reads TGTGCCAGCAGCCCTTCTGGTCTGGATGGCGGGGAGCTGTTTTTT. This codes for CASSPSGLDGGELFF.

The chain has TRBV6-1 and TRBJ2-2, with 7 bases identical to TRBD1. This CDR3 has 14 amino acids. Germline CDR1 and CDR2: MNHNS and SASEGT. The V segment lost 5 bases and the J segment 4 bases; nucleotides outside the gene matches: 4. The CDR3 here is CASSSQGPTGELFF. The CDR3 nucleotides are TGTGCCAGCAGTTCACAGGGGCCCACCGGGGAGCTGTTTTTT.

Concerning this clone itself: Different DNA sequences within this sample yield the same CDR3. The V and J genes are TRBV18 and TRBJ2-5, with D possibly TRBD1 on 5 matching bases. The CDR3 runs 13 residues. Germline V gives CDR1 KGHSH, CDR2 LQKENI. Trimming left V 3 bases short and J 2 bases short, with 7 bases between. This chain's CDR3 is CASSPGQQETQYF. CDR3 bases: TGTGCCAGCTCACCGGGGCAGCAAGAGACCCAGTACTTC.

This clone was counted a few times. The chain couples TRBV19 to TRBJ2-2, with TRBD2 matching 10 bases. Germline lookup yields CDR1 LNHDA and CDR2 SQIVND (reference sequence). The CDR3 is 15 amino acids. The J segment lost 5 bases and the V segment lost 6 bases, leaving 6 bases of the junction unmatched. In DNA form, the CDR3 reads TGTGCCAGTAGGAGTGGGACTAGCGCGACCGGGGAGCTGTTTTTT. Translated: CASRSGTSATGELFF.

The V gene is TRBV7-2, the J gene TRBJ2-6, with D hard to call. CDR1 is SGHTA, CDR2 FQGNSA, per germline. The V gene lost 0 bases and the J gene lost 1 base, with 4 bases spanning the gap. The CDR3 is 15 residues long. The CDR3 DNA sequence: TGTGCCAGCAGCTTAGCCCAGTCTGGGGCCAACGTCCTGACTTTC. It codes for CASSLAQSGANVLTF.

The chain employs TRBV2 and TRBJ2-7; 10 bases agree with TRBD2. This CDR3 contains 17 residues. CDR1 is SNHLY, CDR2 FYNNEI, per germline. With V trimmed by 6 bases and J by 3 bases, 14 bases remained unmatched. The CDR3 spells CASSVKPGLAFNYEQYF. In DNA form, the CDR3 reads TGTGCCAGCAGCGTTAAGCCGGGACTAGCGTTCAACTACGAGCAGTACTTC.

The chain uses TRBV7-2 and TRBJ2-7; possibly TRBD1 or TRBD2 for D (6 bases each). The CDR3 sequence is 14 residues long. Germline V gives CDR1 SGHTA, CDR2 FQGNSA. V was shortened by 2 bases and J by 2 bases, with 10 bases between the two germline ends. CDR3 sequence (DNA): TGTGCCAGCAGCTTAATCGGGGGCCCCTACGAGCAGTACTTC. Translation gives CASSLIGGPYEQYF.

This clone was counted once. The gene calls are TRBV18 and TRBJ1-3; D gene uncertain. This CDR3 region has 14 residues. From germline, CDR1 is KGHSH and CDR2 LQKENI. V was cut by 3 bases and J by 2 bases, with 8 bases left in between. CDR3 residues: CASSPNLAGNTIYF. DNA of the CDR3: TGTGCCAGCTCACCTAACCTGGCTGGAAACACCATATATTTT.

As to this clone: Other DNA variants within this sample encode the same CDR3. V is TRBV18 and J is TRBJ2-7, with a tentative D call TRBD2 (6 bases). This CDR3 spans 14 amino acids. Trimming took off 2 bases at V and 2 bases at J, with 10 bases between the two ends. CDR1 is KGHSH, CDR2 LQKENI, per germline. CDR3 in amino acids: CASSPSEGPYEQYF. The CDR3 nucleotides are TGTGCCAGCTCACCATCGGAGGGACCCTACGAGCAGTACTTC.

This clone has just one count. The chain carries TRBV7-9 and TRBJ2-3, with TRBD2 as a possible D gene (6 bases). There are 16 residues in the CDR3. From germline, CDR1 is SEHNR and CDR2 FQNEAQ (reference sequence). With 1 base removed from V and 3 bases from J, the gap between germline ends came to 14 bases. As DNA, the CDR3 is TGTGCCAGCAGCTTAGGTCGGGCGGGATTAACAGATACGCAGTATTTT. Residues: CASSLGRAGLTDTQYF.